A single sample gave rise to the 8 T cell receptor beta chains below, sequenced in a study of neurological immune-mediated disorders. Each CDR3 protein is one row after TCRdb ran MiXCR on the 5' RACE reads. This table has tens of thousands of distinct CDR3 sequences, 2% to 3% appearing once. The sample comprised PBMCs. These receptors originate from a man aged 50 to 59 with multiple sclerosis.

This clonotype was detected ten times or more. V and J are TRBV2 and TRBJ2-1; D tentatively reads TRBD1 or TRBD2 (5 bases each). V was clipped by 7 bases and J by 0 bases, with 13 bases between them. The CDR3 is 15 amino acids. CDR1 SNHLY and CDR2 FYNNEI come from the germline V gene. This CDR3 reads CASTRDRTSYNEQFF. CDR3 sequence (DNA): TGTGCCAGCACCAGGGACCGGACCTCCTACAATGAGCAGTTCTTC.

This clonotype was recorded many times. One end of the junction fails to match germline, which may point to a read error. The chain carries TRBV29-1 and TRBJ1-5; weak D call: TRBD1 (5 bases). The germline V gene has CDR1 SQVTM and CDR2 ANQGSEA. This CDR3 is built from 10 residues. The CDR3: CSGGFKPQNF. The CDR3 DNA reads as TGCAGCGGGGGCTTCAAGCCCCAGAATTTT.

In its sample, this clonotype was seen many times. The V and J genes are TRBV15 and TRBJ2-1; the D is unclear. Trimming removed 2 bases at V and 7 bases at J, with 15 bases between. CDR1 LNHNV and CDR2 YYDKDF come from the germline V gene (reference sequence). The CDR3 spans 15 residues. The CDR3 region has the DNA TGTGCCACCAGCAGATACATAGGACCGCAAAATGAGCAGTTCTTC. This codes for CATSRYIGPQNEQFF.

A note on this clonotype: The junction differs from germline at one of its ends, possibly a read error. J is TRBJ1-5 and V is TRBV13, with a weak D call TRBD1 (5 bases). CDR3 length: 12 residues. Germline loops: CDR1 PRHDT, CDR2 FYEKMQ (reference sequence). The CDR3 bases are TGTGCCAGCAGCATACAGGATCAGCCCCAGAATTTT. Protein sequence: CASSIQDQPQNF.

The CDR3 spells CASSLALKGMAETQYF. The CDR3 region has the DNA TGCGCCAGCAGCTTGGCCTTAAAGGGGATGGCAGAGACCCAGTACTTC. The genes are TRBV5-1 and TRBJ2-5, with D tentatively TRBD1 (5 bases). This CDR3 contains 16 residues. Germline CDR1 is SGHRS and CDR2 is YFSETQ. V dropped 0 bases and J dropped 4 bases, with 16 bases sitting between them.

This clonotype was observed many times. The chain couples TRBV7-9 to TRBJ2-3, with 7 nucleotides matching TRBD2. This CDR3 is 14 amino acids long. V trimming: 8 bases; J trimming: 3 bases; junction bases outside the gene matches: 8. Germline CDR1 SEHNR, CDR2 FQNEAQ (reference sequence). CDR3 DNA: TGTGCCAGCGGTGCCGGGGGGAGGACAGATACGCAGTATTTT. Its protein product is CASGAGGRTDTQYF.

This clonotype showed up just a few times. This may be a read error: a much more frequent sequence differs by one nucleotide. The CDR3 carries no conserved terminal phenylalanine or tryptophan, so it likely arises from a read error. V and J are TRBV7-2 and TRBJ2-2; 11 positions agree with TRBD2. The V gene's germline CDR1 is SGHTA and CDR2 FQGNSA. Trimming took 2 bases from V and 5 from J; bases not matched to a gene: 7. The CDR3 loop spans 17 amino acids. DNA for the CDR3: TGTGCCAGCAGCTTATTGGTAGCGGGGGGGCGGACCGGGGAGCTGTTTTAT. The encoded protein is CASSLLVAGGRTGELFY.

This clonotype was counted ten times or more. The chain is built from TRBV28 and TRBJ1-1; perhaps TRBD1 as D (5 bases). V was pared by 1 base and J by 1 base, with 10 bases between. There are 15 residues in the CDR3. Germline V gives CDR1 MDHEN, CDR2 SYDVKM. CDR3 bases: TGTGCCAGCAGTTTATACGTCGGGGGGAACACTGAAGCTTTCTTT. This translates into CASSLYVGGNTEAFF. Supplemented by reference TRBV28 and TRBJ1-1, the full variable domain reads DVKVTQSSRYLVKRTGEKVFLECVQDMDHENMFWYRQDPGLGLRLIYFSYDVKMKEKGDIPEGYSVSREKKERFSLILESASTNQTSMYLCASSLYVGGNTEAFFGQGTRLTVV.